Listed here is a single T cell receptor beta chain. The data derive from a study of technical replicates of blood from a handful of donors. Assay: immunoSEQ multiplex PCR; the TCRdb copy retains only in-frame clones and omits some. Of about 85,000 clones listed, approximately 94% are singletons. There are 14 residues in the CDR3. CDR1 SNHLY and CDR2 FYNNEI come from the germline V gene. Unmatched junction bases numbered 2, after V lost 5 bases and J lost 0 bases. The rearrangement joins TRBV2 to TRBJ1-1; the match to TRBD1 covers 8 bases. This TCR came from a human donor in good health. Specimen: T cells isolated from PBMCs. The CDR3 DNA reads as TGTGCCAGCAGTAAGGGACAGGTGAACACTGAAGCTTTCTTT. Translated: CASSKGQVNTEAFF.